This entry lists 32 T cell receptor beta chains sequenced from one sample in a study of breast tumors, draining lymph nodes, adjacent tissues. Using its own MiXCR run on the multiplex PCR reads, TCRdb lists one record per CDR3 protein. The data contain over 70,000 distinct CDR3 sequences, around 29% of them singletons. Axillary draining lymph nodes of breast cancer patients supplied the node samples. The sequencing sample was made of axillary lymph node tissue. These receptors came from a female donor with breast cancer. Some clones in this sample may be carry-over from other donors' samples.

CDR3 residues: CASGGLADTVAAEQFF. CDR3 coding DNA: TGTGCTAGTGGCGGACTAGCAGACACCGTGGCGGCTGAGCAGTTCTTC. The J gene is TRBJ2-1, the V gene TRBV12-5; the match to TRBD2 covers 8 bases. Germline CDR1 and CDR2: LGHNT and FRNRAP. The CDR3 is made up of 16 amino acids. The junction had 16 bases not matched to a gene; V was cut back by 6 bases and J by 9 bases.

Comments on this clonotype: One end of the junction does not line up with germline, which may come from a read error. J is TRBJ2-1 and V is TRBV9; tentative D call: TRBD1 (6 bases). From germline, CDR1 is SGDLS and CDR2 YYNGEE. The CDR3 consists of 13 residues. The CDR3 here is CVSSIGQYNEQFF. CDR3 coding DNA: TGTGTCAGCAGCATCGGACAGTACAATGAGCAGTTCTTC.

This clonotype was observed many times. The gene calls are TRBV5-6 and TRBJ1-2; D not resolved. Trimming took 1 base from V and 3 from J, leaving 16 bases between them. The CDR3 runs 16 residues. Germline loops: CDR1 SGHDT, CDR2 YYEEEE. CDR3 region: CASSLLKASMDYGYTF. The CDR3 DNA reads TGTGCCAGCAGCTTGCTAAAGGCCTCTATGGACTATGGCTACACCTTC.

This clonotype was seen repeatedly, ten times or more. The chain links TRBV7-2 to TRBJ2-3; unclear D gene. Trimming took 3 bases from V and 2 from J, leaving 6 bases between them. The germline V gene has CDR1 SGHTA and CDR2 FQGNSA. This CDR3 spans 13 amino acids. As DNA, the CDR3 is TGTGCCAGCAGCTTCCAATACACAGATACGCAGTATTTT. It translates to CASSFQYTDTQYF. The entire variable domain, with the rest obtained from reference TRBV7-2 and TRBJ2-3, is as follows: GAGVSQSPSNKVTEKGKDVELRCDPISGHTALYWYRQSLGQGLEFLIYFQGNSAPDKSGLPSDRFSAERTGGSVSTLTIQRTQQEDSAVYLCASSFQYTDTQYFGPGTRLTVL.

This chain uses TRBV20-1 with TRBJ1-2; D unclear. The V gene's germline CDR1 is DFQATT and CDR2 SNEGSKA (reference sequence). This CDR3 contains 13 residues. Deletions cut 5 bases from V and 0 bases from J, with 10 bases between. The CDR3 nucleotides read TGCAGTGCTCACAGTTCGGCTAACTATGGCTACACCTTC. This translates into CSAHSSANYGYTF.

In this sample, this clonotype is medium-sized (0.01 to 0.1%). DNA of the CDR3: TGTGCCAGCAGCAAAGACAGGTCGTTCAATCAGCCCCAGCATTTT. This translates into CASSKDRSFNQPQHF. V and J are TRBV7-2 and TRBJ1-5, with D possibly TRBD1 on 6 matching bases. The CDR3 contains 15 residues. The V end was cut by 5 bases, the J end by 3 bases, with 14 bases between. The germline CDR1 and CDR2 sequences are SGHTA and FQGNSA.

The sample holds many counts of this clonotype. This rearrangement joins TRBV6-2 or TRBV6-3 to TRBJ1-2, with D possibly being TRBD1 (6 bases). The ends were cut back, 2 bases at V and 4 bases at J, with 11 bases in the middle. Germline V gene data show CDR1 as MNHEY and CDR2 as SVGEGT. CDR3 length equals 14 residues. The chain's CDR3 is CASSYGGRVYGYTF. CDR3 nucleotides: TGTGCCAGCAGTTACGGGGGGCGAGTCTATGGCTACACCTTC.

There are a few counts of this clonotype. It may be a read error: a sequence one base away is much more abundant. The gene calls are TRBV20-1 and TRBJ2-4; perhaps TRBD2 as D (5 bases). The germline CDR1 and CDR2 sequences are DFQATT and SNEGSKA (reference sequence). CDR3 size: 15 residues. CDR3 region: CSARTDDLATNIQYF. For the CDR3, the DNA is TGCAGTGCTAGGACGGACGACCTAGCCACAAACATTCAGTACTTC.

This clonotype was counted many times. V is TRBV6-6 and J is TRBJ2-1; 8 bases are a match to TRBD1. Germline lookup yields CDR1 MNHNY and CDR2 SVGAGI (reference sequence). The V and J ends lost 4 bases and 2 bases, in that order; junction bases with no gene match: 4. The CDR3 is made up of 15 amino acids. This CDR3 is CASSSGGAAYNEQFF. CDR3 in DNA: TGTGCCAGCAGTTCAGGGGGCGCAGCCTACAATGAGCAGTTCTTC.

This clonotype was detected ten times or more. The chain carries TRBV19 and TRBJ1-4; D is unresolved. This CDR3 has 11 residues. V dropped 6 bases and J dropped 7 bases, with 6 bases sitting between them. CDR1 and CDR2 from the germline V gene are LNHDA and SQIVND (reference sequence). The CDR3 region is CASSLTEKLFF. CDR3 nucleotides: TGTGCCAGTAGCCTCACTGAAAAACTGTTTTTT.

This clonotype came up many times. The rearrangement uses TRBV5-6 and TRBJ1-2; D possibly corresponds to TRBD1 (6 bases). CDR1 and CDR2 (germline): SGHDT, YYEEEE. The germline V and J ends were trimmed by 2 bases and 4 bases, with 15 bases remaining between them. The length of the CDR3 is 15 residues. CDR3 region: CASSFGQGISYGYTF. CDR3 DNA: TGTGCCAGCAGCTTCGGGCAGGGGATCTCCTATGGCTACACCTTC.

This clonotype was found many times. The rearrangement joins TRBV24-1 to TRBJ2-5; 10 positions agree with TRBD2. Germline CDR1 is KGHDR and CDR2 is SFDVKD. V lost 3 bases and J lost 2; bases outside the gene matches: 8. CDR3 length: 17 amino acids. In DNA form, the CDR3 reads TGTGCCACCAGTGATGGAATACTAGCGGGAAAACAAGAGACCCAGTACTTC. Translated, it gives CATSDGILAGKQETQYF.

The table lists this clonotype with many counts. The rearrangement links TRBV20-1 to TRBJ2-1; TRBD2 agrees at 9 bases. The ends lost 0 bases at V and 9 bases at J; junction bases unmatched: 12. Germline loops: CDR1 DFQATT, CDR2 SNEGSKA (reference sequence). The CDR3 spans 16 residues. The CDR3 DNA sequence: TGCAGTGCTAGAGATGAATCGACTAGCGGTAGGGGTGAGCAGTTCTTC. Residues: CSARDESTSGRGEQFF.

This clonotype has ten or more counts. The CDR3 protein is CASSLDWTRDSTDTQYF. The CDR3 DNA reads TGTGCCAGCAGCTTAGACTGGACAAGGGATAGCACAGATACGCAGTATTTT. The chain uses TRBV7-9 and TRBJ2-3; a possible D gene is TRBD1 (5 bases). Trimming shortened V by 1 base and J by 0 bases, and 14 bases separated the two germline ends. Germline loops: CDR1 SEHNR, CDR2 FQNEAQ (reference sequence). This CDR3 contains 17 residues.

The chain employs TRBV19 and TRBJ1-5; D perhaps matches TRBD1 (6 bases). Germline CDR1 reads LNHDA; CDR2 reads SQIVND (reference sequence). The V end lost 7 bases, the J end lost 5 bases, and 21 bases lay between the germline ends. The CDR3 covers 16 residues. CDR3 nucleotides: TGTGCCAGTACCCCAGCCCCAGGGGTCGGGGATCAGCCCCAGCATTTT. It yields the protein CASTPAPGVGDQPQHF.

There are many counts of this clonotype. The V and J genes are TRBV7-6 and TRBJ1-4; D may be TRBD1 (6 bases). Germline CDR1 is SGHVS and CDR2 is FNYEAQ. The CDR3 is 13 amino acids. The ends were cut back, 5 bases at V and 13 bases at J, with 17 bases in the middle. The CDR3 DNA is TGTGCCAGCAGCAAACAACGGGGGCTGGCACTGTTTTTT. Its translation is CASSKQRGLALFF.

There are many counts of this clonotype. The chain links TRBV3-1 to TRBJ1-5, with D possibly matching TRBD1 (6 bases). The CDR3 contains 16 residues. Germline CDR1 LGHDT, CDR2 YNNKEL (reference sequence). The ends were cut back, 6 bases at V and 3 bases at J, with 18 bases in the middle. The chain's CDR3 is CASSPGPGATNQPQHF. The CDR3 nucleotides read TGTGCCAGCAGTCCAGGACCAGGGGCCACCAATCAGCCCCAGCATTTT.

The V and J genes are TRBV5-5 and TRBJ2-5; either TRBD1 or TRBD2 may supply D (6 bases each). CDR3 size: 14 residues. From germline, CDR1 is SGHKS and CDR2 YYEKEE (reference sequence). The V end was cut by 1 base, the J end by 5 bases, with 12 bases between. The CDR3 spells CASSLNREAETQYF. DNA for the CDR3: TGTGCCAGCAGCTTGAACAGGGAGGCTGAGACCCAGTACTTC.

The sample holds a few counts of this clonotype. The CDR3 ends on some other residue instead of the conserved phenylalanine or tryptophan, so this is likely a read error. The limits of the CDR3 on the DNA are not certain, so only TCRdb's listed CDR3 is given. V gene TRBV7-8 combines with J gene TRBJ1-2; the table's D call, TRBD1, was not checked against the DNA. The CDR3 is 15 residues long, counting both termini. CDR1 SGHVS and CDR2 FQNEAQ come from the germline V gene. CDR3 region: CASSPRTGGDYGYPL.

This clonotype was seen repeatedly, ten times or more. The J gene is TRBJ1-5, the V gene TRBV29-1; 7 nucleotides align to TRBD1. V shed 6 bases and J 6 bases; nucleotides not matched to a gene: 8. This CDR3 contains 13 residues. CDR1 and CDR2 (germline): SQVTM, ANQGSEA. The CDR3: CSVRTGVGQPQHF. CDR3 nucleotide sequence: TGCAGCGTAAGGACAGGTGTCGGTCAGCCCCAGCATTTT.

On this clonotype itself: At one of its ends the junction is not consistent with the germline gene, which may arise from a read error. The chain joins TRBV19 to TRBJ2-7; a weak D match, TRBD2 (6 bases). Per the germline V gene, CDR1 is LNHDA and CDR2 is SQIVND (reference sequence). CDR3 length: 16 amino acids. CDR3 sequence: CASSIDGSARWDEQYF. Written as DNA, the CDR3 is TGTGCCAGTAGTATTGACGGGAGTGCTAGATGGGACGAGCAATACTTC.

The rearrangement uses TRBV10-2 and TRBJ1-2; possible D gene TRBD1, 6 bases. The germline V and J ends were trimmed by 6 bases and 9 bases, with 17 bases remaining between them. Per germline, CDR1 WSHSY and CDR2 SAAADI. CDR3 size: 13 residues. This chain's CDR3 is CASSPDRPFRYTF. For the CDR3, the DNA is TGCGCCAGCAGCCCAGACAGGCCCTTTCGCTACACCTTC.

The V call is TRBV10-3, the J call TRBJ2-3, with 9 bases aligning to TRBD1. The V segment lost 4 bases and the J segment 2 bases; nucleotides outside the gene matches: 7. There are 16 residues in the CDR3. Germline loops: CDR1 ENHRY, CDR2 SYGVKD. The CDR3 sequence: CAISGPGQGSTDTQYF. CDR3 sequence (DNA): TGTGCCATCAGTGGACCGGGACAGGGATCCACAGATACGCAGTATTTT.

This clonotype was seen ten or more times. V usage is TRBV6-2 or TRBV6-3 and J usage is TRBJ1-5; D not resolved. CDR1 and CDR2 from the germline V gene are MNHEY and SVGEGT. V was cut by 10 bases and J by 3 bases, with 13 bases left in between. The CDR3 contains 13 residues. CDR3 sequence reads: CAINSGSNQPQHF. CDR3 in DNA: TGTGCCATCAACTCAGGCTCCAATCAGCCCCAGCATTTT.

This clonotype was counted many times. The chain combines TRBV6-2 or TRBV6-3 with TRBJ1-2; D remains unclear. The CDR3 length is 14 residues. Trimming left V 2 bases short and J 8 bases short, with 15 bases between. Germline V gives CDR1 MNHEY, CDR2 SVGEGT. The CDR3 nucleotides are TGTGCCAGCAGTTACACACAACATCCGGAGGGCTACACCTTC. The encoded protein is CASSYTQHPEGYTF.

Turning to this clonotype: Given the absence of the conserved phenylalanine or tryptophan at the CDR3 end, a read error is likely. The chain links TRBV7-3 to TRBJ2-3, with D possibly being TRBD1 or TRBD2 (7 bases each). Germline V gives CDR1 SGHTA, CDR2 FQGTGA. This CDR3 comprises 14 residues. The ends were cut back, 8 bases at V and 4 bases at J, with 16 bases in the middle. The CDR3 sequence is CASSGGGPADTQYH. CDR3 sequence (DNA): TGTGCCAGCTCAGGGGGAGGGCCCGCAGATACGCAGTATCAT.

This clonotype has a count of ten or more. This chain connects TRBV6-1 to TRBJ2-7; maybe TRBD2 (6 bases). Trimming shortened V by 6 bases and J by 0 bases, and 9 bases separated the two germline ends. Germline loops: CDR1 MNHNS, CDR2 SASEGT. The CDR3 contains 13 residues. The CDR3 loop is CASRVADSYEQYF. The CDR3 region has the DNA TGTGCCAGCAGGGTAGCGGACTCCTACGAGCAGTACTTC.

This clonotype was seen a handful of times. V gene TRBV30 combines with J gene TRBJ1-1, with D uncertain. The CDR3 contains 13 residues. Trimming removed 3 bases at V and 1 base at J, with 9 bases between. Germline V gives CDR1 GTSNPN, CDR2 SVGIG (reference sequence). CDR3 sequence reads: CAWRTIRNTEAFF. DNA of the CDR3: TGTGCCTGGAGGACCATTAGGAACACTGAAGCTTTCTTT.

The gene calls are TRBV6-2 or TRBV6-3 and TRBJ1-5, with D possibly matching TRBD1 (5 bases). The germline V gene encodes CDR1 MNHEY and CDR2 SVGEGT. The CDR3 loop spans 14 amino acids. V was trimmed by 5 bases and J by 2 bases, leaving 10 bases between them. CDR3 nucleotide sequence: TGTGCCAGCAGTCAGGGTCATGGCAATCAGCCCCAGCATTTT. Its translation: CASSQGHGNQPQHF.

This clonotype occurred many times. The chain uses TRBV19 and TRBJ2-6; D gene ambiguous. Between the trimmed V and J ends, which lost 2 bases and 2 bases, there was a span of 7 bases. The CDR3 length is 15 residues. Germline loops: CDR1 LNHDA, CDR2 SQIVND (reference sequence). The CDR3, as DNA: TGTGCCAGTAGTATAACTAAGGCTGGGGCCAACGTCCTGACTTTC. This gives the protein CASSITKAGANVLTF.

This clonotype was seen ten or more times. V usage is TRBV15 and J usage is TRBJ1-2, with D possibly matching TRBD1 (5 bases). From germline, CDR1 is LNHNV and CDR2 YYDKDF (reference sequence). CDR3 size: 14 residues. The V and J ends lost 8 bases and 5 bases respectively, with 18 bases between them. This chain's CDR3 is CATSPGRREYGYTF. The CDR3 DNA follows: TGTGCCACCTCTCCGGGACGGAGAGAATATGGCTACACCTTC.

About this clonotype itself: A junction end diverges from the germline sequence, so it may reflect a read error. The chain carries TRBV5-4 and TRBJ2-1, with 11 nucleotides matching TRBD2. The germline V gene encodes CDR1 SGHNT and CDR2 YYREEE (reference sequence). This CDR3 comprises 16 residues. CDR3 in DNA: TGTGCCAGCAGCCCGCAAACTAGCGGGGGAGGAAATGAACAGTTCTTC. This gives the protein CASSPQTSGGGNEQFF.